Given below is one T cell receptor (beta chain) in context. Its antigen remains unidentified. This entry belongs to a study of OX40 agonist ivuxolimab in advanced cancers. Overall study: Ivuxolimab was delivered to patients intravenously every 2 weeks at doses spanning 0.01 to 10 mg/kg. Broader study findings: Low clonal expansion, among the lowest seen, marked partial responders at 0.1-3.0 mg/kg. Low normalized clonal expansion also occurred in some nonresponding patients.

Only in-frame clones appear in the TCRdb table, and some are missing; sequencing was by immunoSEQ multiplex PCR. The data hold under 20,000 clones, with approximately 85% observed a single time. With 5 bases clipped from V and 6 bases from J, the junction kept 11 bases outside the gene matches. CDR3 length: 15 amino acids. Per the germline V gene, CDR1 is SEHNR and CDR2 is FQNEAQ (reference sequence). At cycle 4 day 1, cycle 7 day 1, and baseline, blood was sampled. The clonotype was recovered from an adult with an advanced solid tumor such as melanoma, head and neck, liver or kidney cancer. The rearrangement joins TRBV7-9 to TRBJ1-2; TRBD1 matches at 8 bases. Sequencing used CD4+ or CD8+ T cells sorted from blood, obtained in a trial of the OX40 agonist ivuxolimab. The CDR3 here is CASSPGTGPMNGYTF. CDR3 coding DNA: TGTGCCAGCAGCCCGGGGACAGGACCGATGAATGGCTACACCTTC.